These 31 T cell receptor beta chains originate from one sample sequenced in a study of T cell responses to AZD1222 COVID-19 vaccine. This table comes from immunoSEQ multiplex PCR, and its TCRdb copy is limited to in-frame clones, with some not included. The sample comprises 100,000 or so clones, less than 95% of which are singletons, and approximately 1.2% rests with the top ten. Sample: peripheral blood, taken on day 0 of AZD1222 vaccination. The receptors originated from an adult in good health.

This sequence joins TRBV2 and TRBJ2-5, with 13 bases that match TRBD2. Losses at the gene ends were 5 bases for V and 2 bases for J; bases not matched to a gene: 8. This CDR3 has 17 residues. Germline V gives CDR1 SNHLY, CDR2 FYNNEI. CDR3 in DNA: TGTGCCAGCAGTCGATCTCGGACTAGCGGGGGACAAGAGACCCAGTACTTC. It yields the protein CASSRSRTSGGQETQYF.

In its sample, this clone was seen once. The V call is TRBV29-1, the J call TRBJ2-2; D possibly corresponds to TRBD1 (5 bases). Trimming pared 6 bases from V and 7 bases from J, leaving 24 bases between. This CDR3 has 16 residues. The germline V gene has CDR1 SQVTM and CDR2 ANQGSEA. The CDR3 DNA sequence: TGCAGCGTGCGAGGCGTTGGGGCAGGGTTAAACGGGGAGCTGTTTTTT. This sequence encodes CSVRGVGAGLNGELFF.

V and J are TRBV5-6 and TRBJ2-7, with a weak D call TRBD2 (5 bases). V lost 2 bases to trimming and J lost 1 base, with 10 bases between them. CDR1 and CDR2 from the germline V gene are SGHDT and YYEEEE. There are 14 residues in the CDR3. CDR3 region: CASSFREPSYEQYF. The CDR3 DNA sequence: TGTGCCAGCAGCTTCCGGGAACCATCCTACGAGCAGTACTTC.

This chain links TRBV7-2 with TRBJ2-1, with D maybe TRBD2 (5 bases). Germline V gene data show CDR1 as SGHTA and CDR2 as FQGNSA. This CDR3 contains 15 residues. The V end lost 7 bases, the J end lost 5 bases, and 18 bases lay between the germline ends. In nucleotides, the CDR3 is TGTGCCAGCACTAACTGGCGAGCGGCCAACAATGAGCAGTTCTTC. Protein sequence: CASTNWRAANNEQFF.

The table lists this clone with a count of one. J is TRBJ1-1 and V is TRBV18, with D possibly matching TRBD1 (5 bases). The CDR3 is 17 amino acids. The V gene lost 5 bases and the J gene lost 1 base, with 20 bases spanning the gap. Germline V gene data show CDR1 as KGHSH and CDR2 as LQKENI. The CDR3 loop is CASSAGLVDGGNTEAFF. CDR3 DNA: TGTGCCAGCTCAGCCGGCTTGGTTGACGGGGGGAACACTGAAGCTTTCTTT.

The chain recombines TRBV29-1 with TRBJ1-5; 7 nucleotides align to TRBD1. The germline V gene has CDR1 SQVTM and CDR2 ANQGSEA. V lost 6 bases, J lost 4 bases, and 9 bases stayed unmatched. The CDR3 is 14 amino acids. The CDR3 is CSVTQGQSNQPQHF. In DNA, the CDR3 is TGCAGCGTGACTCAGGGACAGTCAAATCAGCCCCAGCATTTT.

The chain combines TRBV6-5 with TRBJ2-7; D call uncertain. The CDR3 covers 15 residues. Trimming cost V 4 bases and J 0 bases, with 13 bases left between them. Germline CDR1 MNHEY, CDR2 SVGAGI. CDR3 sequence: CASSLRRPSSYEQYF. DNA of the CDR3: TGTGCCAGCAGTTTACGCCGCCCCAGCTCCTACGAGCAGTACTTC.

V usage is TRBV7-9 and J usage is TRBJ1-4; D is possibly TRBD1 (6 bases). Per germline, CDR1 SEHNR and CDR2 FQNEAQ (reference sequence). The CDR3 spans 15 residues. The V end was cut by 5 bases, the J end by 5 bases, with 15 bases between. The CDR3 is CASSLDGQPNEKLFF. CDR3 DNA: TGTGCCAGCAGCCTAGACGGACAGCCAAATGAAAAACTGTTTTTT.

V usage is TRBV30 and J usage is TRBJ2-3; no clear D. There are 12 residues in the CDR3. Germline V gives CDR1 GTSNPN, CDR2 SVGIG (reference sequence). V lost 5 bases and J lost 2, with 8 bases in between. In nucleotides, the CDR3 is TGTGCCTGGCTCCCATCCACAGATACGCAGTATTTT. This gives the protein CAWLPSTDTQYF.

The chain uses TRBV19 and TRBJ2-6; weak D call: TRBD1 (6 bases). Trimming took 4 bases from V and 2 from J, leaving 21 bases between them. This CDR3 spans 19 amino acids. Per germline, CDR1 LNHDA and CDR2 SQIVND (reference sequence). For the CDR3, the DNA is TGTGCCAGTAGTACCACGGGACACCCCCTTTACCCTGGGGCCAACGTCCTGACTTTC. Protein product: CASSTTGHPLYPGANVLTF.

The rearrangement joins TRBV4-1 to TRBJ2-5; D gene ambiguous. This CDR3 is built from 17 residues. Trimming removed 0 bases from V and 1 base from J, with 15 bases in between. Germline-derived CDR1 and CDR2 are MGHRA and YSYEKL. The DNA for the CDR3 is TGCGCCAGCAGCCAAGATTTGGGCCGAGGCTCCCAAGAGACCCAGTACTTC. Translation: CASSQDLGRGSQETQYF.

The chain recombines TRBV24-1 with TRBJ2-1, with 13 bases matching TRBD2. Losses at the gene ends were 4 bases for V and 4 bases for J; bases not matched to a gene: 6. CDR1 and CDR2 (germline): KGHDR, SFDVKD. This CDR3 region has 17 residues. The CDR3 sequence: CATSDPGTSGAYNEQFF. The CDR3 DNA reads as TGTGCCACCAGTGACCCAGGGACTAGCGGGGCTTACAATGAGCAGTTCTTC.

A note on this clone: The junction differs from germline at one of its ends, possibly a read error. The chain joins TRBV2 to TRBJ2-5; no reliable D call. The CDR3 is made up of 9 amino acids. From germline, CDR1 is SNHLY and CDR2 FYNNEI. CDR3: CASSEEQYF. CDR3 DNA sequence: TGTGCCAGCAGCGAAGAACAGTACTTC.

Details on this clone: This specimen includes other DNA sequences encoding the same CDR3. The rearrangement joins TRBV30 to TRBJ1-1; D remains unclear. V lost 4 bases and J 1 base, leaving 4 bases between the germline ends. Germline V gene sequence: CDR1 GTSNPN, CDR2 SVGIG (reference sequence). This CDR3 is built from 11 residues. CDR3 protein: CAWKGNTEAFF. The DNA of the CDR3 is TGTGCCTGGAAGGGGAACACTGAAGCTTTCTTT.

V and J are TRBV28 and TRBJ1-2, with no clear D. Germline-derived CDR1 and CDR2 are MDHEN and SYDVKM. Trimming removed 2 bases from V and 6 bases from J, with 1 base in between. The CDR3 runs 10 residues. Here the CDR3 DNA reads TGTGCCAGCAGTTTAAATGGCTACACCTTC. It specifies CASSLNGYTF.

The CDR3 nucleotides read TGTGCCATCAGATCGGCGGGGAGGAACACTGAAGCTTTCTTT. Translated: CAIRSAGRNTEAFF. The chain links TRBV10-3 to TRBJ1-1; unclear D gene. The V end was cut by 6 bases, the J end by 1 base, with 12 bases between. Germline V CDR1 and CDR2: ENHRY, SYGVKD. This CDR3 is built from 14 residues.

CDR3: CASSYLRTAMGSPLHF. In nucleotides, the CDR3 is TGTGCCAGCAGTTACCTCAGGACAGCCATGGGTTCACCCCTCCACTTT. The V and J genes are TRBV6-5 and TRBJ1-6; a weak D match, TRBD1 (6 bases). The V gene's germline CDR1 is MNHEY and CDR2 SVGAGI. Trimming took off 2 bases at V and 9 bases at J, with 17 bases between the two ends. This CDR3 is 16 amino acids long.

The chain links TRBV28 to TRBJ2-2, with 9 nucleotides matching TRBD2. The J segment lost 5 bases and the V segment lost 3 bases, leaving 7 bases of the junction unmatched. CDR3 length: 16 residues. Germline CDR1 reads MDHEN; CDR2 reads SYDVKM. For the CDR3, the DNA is TGTGCCAGCAGTTTCGCTCCTAGCGGGAAAACCGGGGAGCTGTTTTTT. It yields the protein CASSFAPSGKTGELFF.

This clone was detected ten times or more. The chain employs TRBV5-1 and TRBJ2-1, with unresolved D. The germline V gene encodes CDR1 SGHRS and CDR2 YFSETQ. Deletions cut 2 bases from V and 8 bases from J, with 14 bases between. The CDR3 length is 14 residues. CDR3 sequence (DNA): TGCGCCAGCAGCTTTAGCCAGGTTTGGGATGAGCAGTTCTTC. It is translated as CASSFSQVWDEQFF.

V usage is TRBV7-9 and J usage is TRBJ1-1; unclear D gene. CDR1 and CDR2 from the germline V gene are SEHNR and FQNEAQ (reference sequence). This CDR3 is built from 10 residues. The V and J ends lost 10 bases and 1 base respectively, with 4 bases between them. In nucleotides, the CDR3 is TGTGCCACCGAGAACACTGAAGCTTTCTTT. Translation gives CATENTEAFF.

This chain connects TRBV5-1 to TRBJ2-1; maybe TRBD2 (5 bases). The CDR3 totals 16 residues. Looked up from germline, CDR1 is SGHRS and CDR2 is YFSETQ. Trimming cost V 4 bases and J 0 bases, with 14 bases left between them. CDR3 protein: CASSVLTGSSYNEQFF. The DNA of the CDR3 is TGCGCCAGCAGCGTACTAACGGGGAGCTCCTACAATGAGCAGTTCTTC.

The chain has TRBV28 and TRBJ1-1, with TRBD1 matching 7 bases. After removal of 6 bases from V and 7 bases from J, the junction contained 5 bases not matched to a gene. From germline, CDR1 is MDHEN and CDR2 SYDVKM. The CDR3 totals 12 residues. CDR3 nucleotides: TGTGCCAGCAGCTCGCAGGGGGTTGAAGCTTTCTTT. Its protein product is CASSSQGVEAFF.

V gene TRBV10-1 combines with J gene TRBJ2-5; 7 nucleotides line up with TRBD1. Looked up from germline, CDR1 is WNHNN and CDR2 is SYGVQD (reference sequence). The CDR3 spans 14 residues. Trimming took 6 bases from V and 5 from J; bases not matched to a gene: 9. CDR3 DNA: TGCGCCAGCAGGTTTAGGGGGCCGGGGGAGACCCAGTACTTC. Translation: CASRFRGPGETQYF.

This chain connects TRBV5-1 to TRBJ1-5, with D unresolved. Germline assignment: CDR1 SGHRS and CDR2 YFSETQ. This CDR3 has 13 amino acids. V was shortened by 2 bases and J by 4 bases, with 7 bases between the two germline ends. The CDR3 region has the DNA TGCGCCAGCAGCTTTCGAGGGAATCAGCCCCAGCATTTT. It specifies CASSFRGNQPQHF.

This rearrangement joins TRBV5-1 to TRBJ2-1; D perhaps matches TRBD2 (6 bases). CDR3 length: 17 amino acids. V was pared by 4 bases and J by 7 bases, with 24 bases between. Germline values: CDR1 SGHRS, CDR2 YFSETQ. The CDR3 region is CASSLQGDSRRGNEQFF. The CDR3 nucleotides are TGCGCCAGCAGCCTCCAAGGGGACTCCCGTCGGGGTAATGAGCAGTTCTTC.

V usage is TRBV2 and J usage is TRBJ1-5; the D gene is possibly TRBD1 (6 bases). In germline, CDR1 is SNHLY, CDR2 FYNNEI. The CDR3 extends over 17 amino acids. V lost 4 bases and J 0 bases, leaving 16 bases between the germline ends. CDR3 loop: CASSVGQGTYSNQPQHF. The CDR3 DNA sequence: TGTGCCAGCAGTGTCGGGCAGGGGACATATAGCAATCAGCCCCAGCATTTT.

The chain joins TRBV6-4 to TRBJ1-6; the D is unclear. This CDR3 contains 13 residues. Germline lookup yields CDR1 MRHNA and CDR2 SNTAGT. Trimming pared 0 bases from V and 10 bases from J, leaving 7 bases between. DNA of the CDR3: TGTGCCAGCAGTGACTCAGAGTTCTCACCCCTCCACTTT. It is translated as CASSDSEFSPLHF.

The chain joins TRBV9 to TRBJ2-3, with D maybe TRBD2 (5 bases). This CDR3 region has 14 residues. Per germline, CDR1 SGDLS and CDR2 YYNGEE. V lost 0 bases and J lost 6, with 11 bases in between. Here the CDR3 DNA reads TGTGCCAGCAGCGTAGACGTCGAGGGCGATACGCAGTATTTT. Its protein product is CASSVDVEGDTQYF.

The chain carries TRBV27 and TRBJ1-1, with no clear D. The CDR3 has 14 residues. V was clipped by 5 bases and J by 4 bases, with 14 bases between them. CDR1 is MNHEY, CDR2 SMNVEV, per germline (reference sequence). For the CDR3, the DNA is TGTGCCAGCAGTCTGTCCATTACGGGCACTGAAGCTTTCTTT. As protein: CASSLSITGTEAFF.

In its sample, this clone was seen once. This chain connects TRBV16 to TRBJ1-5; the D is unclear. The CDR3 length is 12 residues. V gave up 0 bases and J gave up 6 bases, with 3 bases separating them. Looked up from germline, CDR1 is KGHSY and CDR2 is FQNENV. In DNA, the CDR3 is TGTGCCAGCAGCCAATCGGGTCAGCCCCAGCATTTT. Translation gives CASSQSGQPQHF.

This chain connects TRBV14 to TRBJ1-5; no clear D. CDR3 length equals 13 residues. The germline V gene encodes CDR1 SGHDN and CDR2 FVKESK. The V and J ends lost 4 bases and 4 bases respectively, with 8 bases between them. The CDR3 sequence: CASSLNTNQPQHF. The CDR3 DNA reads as TGTGCCAGCAGCCTAAACACGAATCAGCCCCAGCATTTT.